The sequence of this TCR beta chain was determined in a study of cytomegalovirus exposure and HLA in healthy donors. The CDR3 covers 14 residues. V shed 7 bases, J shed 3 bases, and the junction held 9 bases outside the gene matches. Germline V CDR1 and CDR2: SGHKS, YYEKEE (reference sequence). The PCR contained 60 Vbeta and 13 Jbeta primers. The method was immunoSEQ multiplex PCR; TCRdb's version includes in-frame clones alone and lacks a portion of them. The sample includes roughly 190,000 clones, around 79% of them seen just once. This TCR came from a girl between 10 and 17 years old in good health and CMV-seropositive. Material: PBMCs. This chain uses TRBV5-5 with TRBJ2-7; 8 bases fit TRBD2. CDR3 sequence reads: CASCHSGTSYEQYF. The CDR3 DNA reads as TGTGCCAGCTGCCATTCCGGGACTAGCTACGAGCAGTACTTC.